The subject of this entry is one T cell receptor beta chain. This clonotype has a handful of counts. What this receptor recognizes is not known. Base qualities were left out, and no much larger clone turns up one base away. Receptor amplification or capture employed RT-PCR. Sequencing was carried out with a NextSeq 550. Starting from the raw public reads, TCRdb applied fastp trimming at Q25, assembled clones with MiXCR and retained in-frame beta chains. For every CDR3 protein sequence, its rows merge into one entry that carries the most common genes and DNA. This sample has about 160,000 distinct CDR3 sequences in its table, and about 24% of those were observed once. The ten most abundant clones make up roughly 26% of the sample. This record belongs to a study of patients and donors after allogeneic stem cell transplantation (dated by TCRdb to the early 2020s). CDR3 length: 15 amino acids, cysteine to phenylalanine. Here the CDR3 DNA is all that survives: 45 bases in frame from base 1. V drops 5 bases and J drops 3 bases, leaving 14 bases in between.

The sample consisted of blood, either unsorted or a sorted T cell fraction (not recorded which). This sequence originates from a human donor who was either an allogeneic HSCT recipient or a stem cell or donor lymphocyte infusion donor (not recorded which). It is not recorded whose cells these are; they may come from a transplant donor. The chain is made from TRBV12-3 or TRBV12-4 and TRBJ2-1; possibly the D gene is TRBD1, per 5 matching bases. The CDR3 sequence is CASSQGPDSYNEQFF. The nucleotide sequence reads as follows: TGTGCCAGCAGTCAGGGTCCGGATAGCTACAATGAGCAGTTCTTC.